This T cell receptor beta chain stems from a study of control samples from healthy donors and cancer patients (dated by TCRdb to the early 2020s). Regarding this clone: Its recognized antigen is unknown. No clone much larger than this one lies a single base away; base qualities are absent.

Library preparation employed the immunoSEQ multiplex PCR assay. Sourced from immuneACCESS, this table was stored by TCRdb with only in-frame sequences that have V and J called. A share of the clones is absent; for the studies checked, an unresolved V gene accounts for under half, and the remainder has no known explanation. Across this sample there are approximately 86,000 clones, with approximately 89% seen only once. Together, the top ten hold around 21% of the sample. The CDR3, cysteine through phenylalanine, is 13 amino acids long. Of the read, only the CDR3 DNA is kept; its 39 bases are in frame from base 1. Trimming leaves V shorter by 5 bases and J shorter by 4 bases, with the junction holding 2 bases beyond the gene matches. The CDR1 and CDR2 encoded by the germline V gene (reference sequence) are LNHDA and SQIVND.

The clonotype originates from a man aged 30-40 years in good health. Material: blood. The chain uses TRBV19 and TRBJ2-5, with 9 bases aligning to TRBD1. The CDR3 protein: CASSLDRGETQYF. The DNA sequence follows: TGTGCCAGTAGTCTGGACAGGGGAGAGACCCAGTACTTC.